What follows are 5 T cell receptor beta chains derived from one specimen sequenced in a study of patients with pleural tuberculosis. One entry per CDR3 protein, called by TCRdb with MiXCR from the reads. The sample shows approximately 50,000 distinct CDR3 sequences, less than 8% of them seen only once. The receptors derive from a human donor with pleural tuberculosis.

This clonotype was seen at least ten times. CDR3 region: CSVRDGNQPQHF. CDR3 sequence (DNA): TGCAGCGTCAGGGATGGCAATCAGCCCCAGCATTTT. This chain connects TRBV29-1 to TRBJ1-5; a weak D match, TRBD1 (5 bases). This CDR3 has 12 residues. V lost 6 bases and J lost 2, with 8 bases in between. Per germline, CDR1 SQVTM and CDR2 ANQGSEA.

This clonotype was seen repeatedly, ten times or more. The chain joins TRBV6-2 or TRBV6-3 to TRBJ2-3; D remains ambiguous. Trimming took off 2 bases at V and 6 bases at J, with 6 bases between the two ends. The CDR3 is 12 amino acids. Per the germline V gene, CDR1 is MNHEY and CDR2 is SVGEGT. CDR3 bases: TGTGCCAGCAGTTACCGGATGGATACGCAGTATTTT. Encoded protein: CASSYRMDTQYF.

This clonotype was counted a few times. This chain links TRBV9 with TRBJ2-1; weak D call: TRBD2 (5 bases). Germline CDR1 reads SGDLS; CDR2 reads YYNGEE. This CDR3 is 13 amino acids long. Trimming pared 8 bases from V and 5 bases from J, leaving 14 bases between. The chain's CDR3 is CAREWTQHNEQFF. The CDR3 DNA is TGTGCCAGGGAATGGACTCAGCACAATGAGCAGTTCTTC.

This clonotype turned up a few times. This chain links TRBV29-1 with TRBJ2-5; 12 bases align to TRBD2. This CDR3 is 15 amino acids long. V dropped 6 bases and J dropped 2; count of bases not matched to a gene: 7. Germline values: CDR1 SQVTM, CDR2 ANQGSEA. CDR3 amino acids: CSVRTSGILQETQYF. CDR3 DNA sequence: TGCAGCGTGAGGACTAGCGGGATACTACAAGAGACCCAGTACTTC.

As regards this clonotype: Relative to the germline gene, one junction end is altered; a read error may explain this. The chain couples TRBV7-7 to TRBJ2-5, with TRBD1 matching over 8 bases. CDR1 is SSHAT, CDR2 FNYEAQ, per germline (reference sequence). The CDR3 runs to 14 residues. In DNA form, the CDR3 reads TGTGCTAGCAGGAACAGGGGGTTCCAAGAGACCCAGTACTTC. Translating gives CASRNRGFQETQYF.